This TCR beta chain was retrieved from a study of T cell responses to AZD1222 COVID-19 vaccine. Assay used: immunoSEQ multiplex PCR; TCRdb lists only in-frame clones, some missing. Altogether under 95,000 clones are present, 90% being singletons, with the ten largest covering approximately 3%. CDR3 length equals 16 residues. V lost 4 bases to trimming and J lost 0 bases; unmatched junction nucleotides: 9. Per the germline V gene, CDR1 is SGHRS and CDR2 is YFSETQ. This clone was observed once. Its antigen is undetermined. Study-level results: Donors were chiefly white British, with a greater number of females, and clonal diversity was perhaps underestimated. Spike regions recognized by vaccine-associated CD4 TCRs spanned the protein, led by 160-218 and 743-854. In all cases, repertoires were sampled only after the peak T cell response.

The sequenced sample was peripheral blood, obtained on day 0 of AZD1222 vaccination. This sequence joins TRBV5-1 and TRBJ2-5; TRBD2 matches 7 bases. This TCR was sampled from an adult in good health. This CDR3 reads CASSLRLAEYQETQYF. CDR3 sequence (DNA): TGCGCCAGCAGCCTTAGACTAGCAGAGTACCAAGAGACCCAGTACTTC.